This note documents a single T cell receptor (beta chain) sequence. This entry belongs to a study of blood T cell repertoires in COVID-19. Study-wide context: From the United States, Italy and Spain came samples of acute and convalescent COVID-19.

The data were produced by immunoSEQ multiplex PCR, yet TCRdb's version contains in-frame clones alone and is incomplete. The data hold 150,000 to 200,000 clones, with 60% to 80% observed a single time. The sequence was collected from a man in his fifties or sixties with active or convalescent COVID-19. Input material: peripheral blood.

CDR3 amino acids: CASSEGQYNEQFF. The CDR3 bases are TGTGCCAGCAGTGAGGGACAGTACAATGAGCAGTTCTTC. The chain couples TRBV25-1 to TRBJ2-1; 7 bases map to TRBD1. This CDR3 has 13 residues. Germline V lookup: CDR1 MGHDK, CDR2 SYGVNS. Germline trimming cut 3 bases from V and 4 bases from J; bases unmatched to any gene: 0.